These T cell receptor beta chains were read from a single sample in a study of CD8+ T cells in alopecia areata. Repertoires were generated with immunoSEQ multiplex PCR, while TCRdb's copy carries only in-frame clones and drops some. The sample lists approximately 200,000 clones; roughly three fifths were seen once. The source material was CD4+ T cells sorted from blood, sampled at week 4, from a patient treated with tofacitinib. The source is a human donor with alopecia areata. Each CDR3 is given without its conserved first and last residue. D genes are given only for firm matches.

>16|NA|TRBV28
ASSFFKAGLGMNTEAF
>10|NA|TRBV2
ASSRENTEAF
>15|NA|TRBV4-3
ASSQGPQGGAAYGYT
>11|NA|TRBV29-1
SVRGAGANVLT
>13|NA|TRBV10-3
AISAGPPRSDGYT
>12|TRBD1|TRBV7-2
ASSLGGTGEKLF
>12|NA|TRBV6-5
ASGARGGDEKLF
>11|NA|TRBV18
ASSPSQELEAF
>13|NA|TRBV29-1
SVPPGGVATDTQY
>12|TRBD1|TRBV29-1
SVDYIQGRAEAF
>11|NA|TRBV30
AGALRSTDTQY
>11|TRBD1|TRBV29-1
SVERQGVYEQY
>13|NA|TRBV6-5
ASSYRGAANTEAF
>13|TRBD1|TRBV28
ASSLTGGMNQPQH
>13|NA|TRBV30
AWSPGAGQASPLH
>14|TRBD2|TRBV4-1
ASSDTGLAGYNEQF
>9|NA|TRBV6-5
ASTWLETQY
>9|NA|TRBV30
AWKGDEKLF